These 10 T cell receptor beta chains originate from one sample sequenced in a study of shared T cell receptors in the human thymus. The data were produced by immunoSEQ multiplex PCR, yet TCRdb's version contains in-frame clones alone and is incomplete. The sample holds almost 550,000 clones, about 84% seen once. This sample was shared with a second study, whose subject was human thymus T cells.

The sequencing input was thymocytes. The receptors originated from a boy in the first two years of life with a congenital heart defect.

The gene calls are TRBV6-5 and TRBJ2-2, with a possible D match to TRBD2 (5 bases). V lost 6 bases, J lost 10 bases, and 12 bases lay in between. The CDR3 is 12 amino acids. The germline CDR1 and CDR2 sequences are MNHEY and SVGAGI. CDR3 in DNA: TGTGCCAGCAGCACCCAGGAGGCGGAGCTGTTTTTT. This gives the protein CASSTQEAELFF.

This clone was detected only a few times. The CDR3 DNA follows: TGTGCCAGCAGCCCCACAGGGAATGAGCAGTTCTTC. Translated: CASSPTGNEQFF. This chain links TRBV7-9 with TRBJ2-1; TRBD1 might be the D (6 bases). Germline CDR1 and CDR2: SEHNR and FQNEAQ (reference sequence). The V and J ends lost 5 bases and 7 bases respectively, with 9 bases between them. The CDR3 sequence is 12 residues long.

The V call is TRBV2, the J call TRBJ2-3; no clear D. This CDR3 is 11 amino acids long. The germline CDR1 and CDR2 sequences are SNHLY and FYNNEI. The ends were cut back, 4 bases at V and 10 bases at J, with 9 bases in the middle. The CDR3 protein is CASSAPVPQYF. The CDR3 DNA follows: TGTGCCAGCAGTGCGCCAGTTCCGCAGTATTTT. Full variable domain (remainder filled in from reference TRBV2 and TRBJ2-3): EPEVTQTPSHQVTQMGQEVILRCVPISNHLYFYWYRQILGQKVEFLVSFYNNEISEKSEIFDDQFSVERPDGSNFTLKIRSTKLEDSAMYFCASSAPVPQYFGPGTRLTVL.

In DNA, the CDR3 is TGTGCCAGCTATCCCGGGGGGTGGAACACTGAAGCTTTCTTT. It codes for CASYPGGWNTEAFF. The rearrangement uses TRBV27 and TRBJ1-1; D possibly corresponds to TRBD1 (5 bases). Germline values: CDR1 MNHEY, CDR2 SMNVEV (reference sequence). The V gene lost 8 bases and the J gene lost 1 base, with 14 bases spanning the gap. The CDR3 runs to 14 residues.

The V and J genes are TRBV9 and TRBJ2-3; no clear D. Trimming cost V 3 bases and J 6 bases, with 8 bases left between them. The CDR3 is 12 residues long. CDR1 is SGDLS, CDR2 YYNGEE, per germline. As DNA, the CDR3 is TGTGCCAGCAGCGGCTTCGGTGATACGCAGTATTTT. Translating gives CASSGFGDTQYF.

The rearrangement links TRBV5-4 to TRBJ2-2; D is perhaps TRBD1 (5 bases). Trimming stripped 5 bases from V and 0 bases from J, with 17 bases between. Germline lookup yields CDR1 SGHNT and CDR2 YYREEE (reference sequence). CDR3 length: 17 residues. The CDR3, as DNA: TGTGCCAGCAGTCTTGTTGACAGAGCTTCGAACACCGGGGAGCTGTTTTTT. Its protein product is CASSLVDRASNTGELFF.

The chain combines TRBV19 with TRBJ2-1; 13 bases match TRBD2. The CDR3 extends over 13 amino acids. Germline values: CDR1 LNHDA, CDR2 SQIVND (reference sequence). V was pared by 8 bases and J by 9 bases, with 4 bases of the junction left unmatched. The CDR3 DNA follows: TGTGCCAGTGGACTAGCGGGAGTAGGTGAGCAGTTCTTC. Translation gives CASGLAGVGEQFF. The entire variable domain, with the rest obtained from reference TRBV19 and TRBJ2-1, is as follows: DGGITQSPKYLFRKEGQNVTLSCEQNLNHDAMYWYRQDPGQGLRLIYYSQIVNDFQKGDIAEGYSVSREKKESFPLTVTSAQKNPTAFYLCASGLAGVGEQFFGPGTRLTVL.

This chain connects TRBV27 to TRBJ2-3, with TRBD2 as a possible D gene (11 bases). Germline CDR1 and CDR2: MNHEY and SMNVEV (reference sequence). The CDR3 runs to 20 residues. V lost 6 bases, J lost 3 bases, and 31 bases lay in between. The CDR3 nucleotides are TGTGCCAGCAGCAGGGGACAGGGGAGAACTAGCGGGAGAGGGACAGATACGCAGTATTTT. Translation: CASSRGQGRTSGRGTDTQYF.

A single count supports this clone. The chain combines TRBV11-2 with TRBJ2-7; 14 nucleotides agree with TRBD2. Per the germline V gene, CDR1 is SGHAT and CDR2 is FQNNGV. Trimming removed 1 base from V and 4 bases from J; junction bases left unmatched: 6. This CDR3 region has 17 residues. CDR3 DNA: TGTGCCAGCAGCTTAGCGGGACTAGCGGGAGTAGGGTACGAGCAGTACTTC. This sequence encodes CASSLAGLAGVGYEQYF. Full variable domain (missing parts from reference TRBV11-2 and TRBJ2-7): EAGVAQSPRYKIIEKRQSVAFWCNPISGHATLYWYQQILGQGPKLLIQFQNNGVVDDSQLPKDRFSAERLKGVDSTLKIQPAKLEDSAVYLCASSLAGLAGVGYEQYFGPGTRLTVT.

J is TRBJ2-1 and V is TRBV2, with 8 bases that match TRBD1. The CDR3 has 15 residues. V shed 5 bases and J 4 bases; nucleotides not matched to a gene: 7. Germline V gives CDR1 SNHLY, CDR2 FYNNEI. The DNA for the CDR3 is TGTGCCAGCAGTCCCGACAGGGGCAATTACAATGAGCAGTTCTTC. This gives the protein CASSPDRGNYNEQFF.